The sequence of this T cell receptor (beta chain) was determined in a study of shared clonotypes between healthy human individuals. Germline V gene lookup returns CDR1 SGHDT and CDR2 YYEEEE. Trimming took off 4 bases at V and 8 bases at J, with 15 bases between the two ends. The CDR3 has 13 amino acids. It was CD45RO-negative cells, positively selected for CCR7, that made up naive CD8 cells, with terminally differentiated effector memory CD45RA+ cells excluded. The table lists this clone with a count of one. The assay was immunoSEQ multiplex PCR, and TCRdb's table has in-frame clones only and misses some. The sample contains roughly 570,000 clones, 95% to 98% of which appear only once.

The source of this sequence is a man aged 25 to 40 in good health. V is TRBV5-6 and J is TRBJ1-2; no definite D call. Sequenced material: naive CD8+ T cells sorted from blood. CDR3 in amino acids: CASSPSGARGYTF. In DNA form, the CDR3 reads TGTGCCAGCAGCCCTTCGGGAGCGCGAGGCTACACCTTC.